Below, one TCR beta chain is given with its context. Its antigen is undetermined. Sorting selected naive CD8 T cells with a CD8+CD4-CCR7+CD45RA+ phenotype. Previously described methods and listed TCR primers produced bulk TCR libraries. One entry per CDR3 protein, called by TCRdb with MiXCR from the PCR reads. Seen here are about 500,000 distinct CDR3 sequences, under 30% observed once, and the top ten hold 0.7% to 0.9%. The entry originates in a study of molecular identifiers for immune sequencing clone quantification. Points from the study as a whole: For effector cells, clones above 20 RNA copies held over 99% of molecules; for naive cells, under 1%. Spiked Jurkat TCR RNA equivalent to one cell was reportedly detectable in 800,000 to 1,000,000 naive cells.

V lost 5 bases to trimming and J lost 0 bases; unmatched junction nucleotides: 4. The CDR3 loop spans 15 amino acids. Germline V lookup: CDR1 MNHEY, CDR2 SVGEGT. The rearrangement joins TRBV6-2 or TRBV6-3 to TRBJ2-7; 10 nucleotides agree with TRBD2. The source of this sequence is a human donor in good health. Some libraries in this study had Jurkat cell RNA spiked in. Sample: naive CD8+ T cells from blood, with Jurkat cell RNA spiked in. Stated subset: FACS-sorted CD8+CD4-CCR7+CD45RA+ naive T cells. CDR3 nucleotides: TGTGCCAGCAGTAATAGCGGGGGGCTCTCCTACGAGCAGTACTTC. It specifies CASSNSGGLSYEQYF.